These 3 T cell receptor beta chains share one sample of origin, sequenced in a study of tissue T cells after allogeneic stem cell transplantation. Clones were sequenced by immunoSEQ multiplex PCR, and TCRdb holds only the in-frame ones, with some missing. Of roughly 8,100 clones in the sample, about two fifths were seen once. Noted time point: mouse harvest day 14 after allogeneic transplant. The graft held 10^6 splenic CD5+ T cells and 10^7 T-cell-depleted bone marrow cells. The source material was skin. These receptors all stem from a female BALB/c mouse given C57BL/6 T cells with graft-versus-host disease after an allogeneic hematopoietic cell transplant.

With respect to this clone: Each gene name is a mouse one. The read halts 1 residue ahead of the CDR3 end, with the missing end drawn from the germline J gene. This chain joins TRBV15 and TRBJ2-2, with TRBD2 identical over 10 bases. V trimming: 5 bases; J trimming: 1 base; junction bases outside the gene matches: 4. The V gene's germline CDR1 is SGHND and CDR2 FRSKSL. The CDR3 is made up of 16 amino acids. The CDR3 sequence is CASSPGTGVNTGQLYF. The CDR3 bases that were read are TGTGCCAGCAGTCCCGGGACTGGGGTAAACACCGGGCAGCTCTAC.

In this sample, this clone turned up a few times. These gene names are mouse names. The missing CDR3 end, 1 residue past where the read stops, is filled in from the germline J gene. The V gene is TRBV26, the J gene TRBJ2-4, with 7 bases lining up with TRBD1. V gave up 2 bases and J gave up 5 bases; unmatched junction bases: 1. The CDR3 totals 13 residues. CDR1 and CDR2 (germline): KGHPV, FQNQEV (reference sequence). CDR3 amino acids: CASSLGDRNTLYF. The part of the CDR3 DNA that was read is TGTGCCAGCAGTCTGGGGGACAGAAACACCTTGTAC. Complete variable domain (other parts from reference TRBV26 and TRBJ2-4): NSKVIQTPRYLVKGQGQKAKMRCIPEKGHPVVFWYQQNKNNEFKFLINFQNQEVLQQIDMTEKRFSAECPSNSPCSLEIQSSEAGDSALYLCASSLGDRNTLYFGAGTRLSVL.

Worth noting for this clone: Mouse germline and gene names are used. Read coverage stops 1 residue before the CDR3 terminus; the germline J gene supplies the remainder. V gene TRBV14 combines with J gene TRBJ2-4; TRBD1 matches at 7 bases. The J segment lost 7 bases and the V segment lost 4 bases, leaving 3 bases of the junction unmatched. The CDR3 runs to 12 residues. The germline gives CDR1 SGHDT, CDR2 FRDEAV. CDR3 in amino acids: CASSRDRYTLYF. The DNA read from the CDR3 is TGTGCCAGCAGTAGGGACAGATACACCTTGTAC. The full variable domain, in which reference TRBV14 and TRBJ2-4 provide the parts outside the CDR3, is EAGVTQSPRYAVLQEGQAVSFWCDPISGHDTLYWYQQPRDQGPQLLVYFRDEAVIDNSQLPSDRFSAVRPKGTNSTLKIQSAKQGDTATYLCASSRDRYTLYFGAGTRLSVL.